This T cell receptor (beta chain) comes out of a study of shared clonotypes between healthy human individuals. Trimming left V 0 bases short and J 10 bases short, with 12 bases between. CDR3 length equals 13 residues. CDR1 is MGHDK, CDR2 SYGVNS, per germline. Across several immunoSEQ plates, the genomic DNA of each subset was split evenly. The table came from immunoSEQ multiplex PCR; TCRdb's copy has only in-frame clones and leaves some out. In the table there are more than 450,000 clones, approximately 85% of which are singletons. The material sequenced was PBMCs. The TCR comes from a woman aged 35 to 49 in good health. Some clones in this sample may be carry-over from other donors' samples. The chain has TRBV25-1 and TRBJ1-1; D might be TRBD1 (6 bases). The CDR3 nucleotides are TGTGCCAGCAGTGAATACCCAGGGGTTAGAGCTTTCTTT. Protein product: CASSEYPGVRAFF.